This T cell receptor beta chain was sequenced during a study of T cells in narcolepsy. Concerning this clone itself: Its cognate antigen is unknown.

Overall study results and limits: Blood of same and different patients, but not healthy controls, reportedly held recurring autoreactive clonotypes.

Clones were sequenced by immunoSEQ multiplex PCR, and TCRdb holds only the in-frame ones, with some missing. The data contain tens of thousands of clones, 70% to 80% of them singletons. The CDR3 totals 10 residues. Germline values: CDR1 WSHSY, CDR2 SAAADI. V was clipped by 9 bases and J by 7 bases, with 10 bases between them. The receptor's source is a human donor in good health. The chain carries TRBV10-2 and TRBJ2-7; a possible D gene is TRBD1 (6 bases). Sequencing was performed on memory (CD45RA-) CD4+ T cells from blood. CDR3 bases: TGCGCCAGACAGGGCCGAGAGCAGTACTTC. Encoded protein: CARQGREQYF.